This T cell receptor (beta chain) was documented in a study of molecular identifiers for immune sequencing clone quantification. Looking at the study overall: Replicate RNA from around 20,000 or 100,000 naive CD8 T cells formed five aliquots; four were sequenced. Points from the study as a whole: Highly expanded clone sizes could be underestimated by identical TCR molecules that share a barcode.

This clonotype was recorded at least ten times. Antigen specificity is unknown. The CDR3 contains 11 residues. With 6 bases removed from V and 2 bases from J, the gap between germline ends came to 6 bases. CDR1 is SQVTM and CDR2 is ANQGSEA in the germline V gene. Bulk TCR libraries used previously described methods and listed TCR primers. TCRdb reprocessed the PCR reads via MiXCR and lists one record per CDR3 protein. Here the sample spans around 300,000 distinct CDR3 sequences, roughly 23% being singletons. This chain links TRBV29-1 with TRBJ2-3; no firm D call. This receptor was identified in a human donor in good health. Some libraries in this study had Jurkat cell RNA spiked in. Material for sequencing was naive CD8+ T cells from blood, with Jurkat cell RNA spiked in. Subset here: FACS-sorted CD8+CD4-CCR7+CD45RA+ naive T cells. CDR3 in DNA: TGCAGCGTGGAAAACACAGATACGCAGTATTTT. This encodes CSVENTDTQYF.